One sample yielded the 22 T cell receptor beta chains listed below, sequenced in a study of cytomegalovirus exposure and HLA in healthy donors. The PCR was carried out with 60 Vbeta primers and 13 Jbeta primers. Sequenced by immunoSEQ multiplex PCR; TCRdb stores in-frame clones only, minus some. The table records hundreds of thousands of clones, more than 65% of them present only once. Sequenced: PBMCs. The source is a man younger than 30 in good health and CMV-seronegative.

The V and J genes are TRBV5-5 and TRBJ1-3; D not certain. CDR1 is SGHKS, CDR2 YYEKEE, per germline (reference sequence). CDR3 length: 14 amino acids. With 4 bases removed from V and 0 bases from J, the gap between germline ends came to 8 bases. The CDR3 region has the DNA TGTGCCAGCAGCCCCGGGATCTCTGGAAACACCATATATTTT. It yields the protein CASSPGISGNTIYF.

The J gene is TRBJ2-7, the V gene TRBV18; unclear D gene. CDR3 size: 11 residues. Deletions cut 2 bases from V and 7 bases from J, with 6 bases between. CDR1 and CDR2 from the germline V gene are KGHSH and LQKENI. The DNA of the CDR3 is TGTGCCAGCTCACCATCTCGGGAGCAGTACTTC. Its translation is CASSPSREQYF.

This sequence joins TRBV4-1 and TRBJ2-2; tentative D call: TRBD1 (5 bases). Trimming stripped 0 bases from V and 3 bases from J, with 11 bases between. The CDR3 is 16 amino acids. Germline lookup yields CDR1 MGHRA and CDR2 YSYEKL. CDR3 protein: CASSQETGWDTGELFF. The DNA for the CDR3 is TGCGCCAGCAGCCAAGAAACAGGATGGGACACCGGGGAGCTGTTTTTT.

The chain combines TRBV7-2 with TRBJ2-7; no definite D call. From germline, CDR1 is SGHTA and CDR2 FQGNSA. This CDR3 spans 17 amino acids. Trimming left V 1 base short and J 0 bases short, with 16 bases between. The CDR3 DNA reads as TGTGCCAGCAGCTTAGTCGATCTATACTCCTTCTCCTACGAGCAGTACTTC. Its translation: CASSLVDLYSFSYEQYF.

The chain employs TRBV19 and TRBJ1-2; 9 bases align to TRBD1. The CDR3 is made up of 15 amino acids. The V segment lost 3 bases and the J segment 2 bases; nucleotides outside the gene matches: 4. Germline V lookup: CDR1 LNHDA, CDR2 SQIVND (reference sequence). The CDR3 nucleotides are TGTGCCAGTAGTATGGACAGGGGCCTCAACTATGGCTACACCTTC. This translates into CASSMDRGLNYGYTF.

Of note for this clone: The sample holds other DNA sequences that translate to the same CDR3. The genes are TRBV5-6 and TRBJ2-1; TRBD1 matches at 8 bases. The germline V gene encodes CDR1 SGHDT and CDR2 YYEEEE. Germline trimming cut 3 bases from V and 1 base from J; bases unmatched to any gene: 3. The CDR3 loop spans 15 amino acids. DNA of the CDR3: TGTGCCAGCAGCTCTCAGGGGGCTTCCTACAATGAGCAGTTCTTC. It yields the protein CASSSQGASYNEQFF.

The V and J genes are TRBV4-1 and TRBJ2-7, with 13 bases fitting TRBD2. Germline V gene sequence: CDR1 MGHRA, CDR2 YSYEKL. V was pared by 1 base and J by 6 bases, with 6 bases of the junction left unmatched. This CDR3 has 16 residues. As DNA, the CDR3 is TGCGCCAGCAGCCAAGGGACTAGCGGGAGTGCTTCCGAGCAGTACTTC. Protein: CASSQGTSGSASEQYF.

This clone was counted between two and nine times. The chain combines TRBV6-1 with TRBJ2-1, with D tentatively TRBD2 (5 bases). The CDR3 length is 15 residues. The V gene's germline CDR1 is MNHNS and CDR2 SASEGT. The V and J ends lost 1 base and 0 bases respectively, with 7 bases between them. This CDR3 is CASSEGTFSYNEQFF. DNA for the CDR3: TGTGCCAGCAGTGAAGGGACTTTCTCCTACAATGAGCAGTTCTTC.

The V call is TRBV5-1, the J call TRBJ2-1, with TRBD1 as a possible D gene (5 bases). Germline loops: CDR1 SGHRS, CDR2 YFSETQ. The CDR3 covers 13 residues. Trimming cost V 1 base and J 8 bases, with 10 bases left between them. CDR3 sequence: CASSLRQGDEQFF. The CDR3 DNA reads TGCGCCAGCAGCTTGAGGCAGGGCGATGAGCAGTTCTTC.

V is TRBV6-6 and J is TRBJ1-5; 8 nucleotides line up with TRBD1. Per the germline V gene, CDR1 is MNHNY and CDR2 is SVGAGI (reference sequence). CDR3 length equals 15 residues. The J segment lost 2 bases and the V segment lost 7 bases, leaving 7 bases of the junction unmatched. Here the CDR3 DNA reads TGTGCCAGCACCCCTGGACAGGGAGGCAATCAGCCCCAGCATTTT. Translated, it gives CASTPGQGGNQPQHF.

The V and J genes are TRBV30 and TRBJ2-7, with 7 bases that match TRBD1. Germline-derived CDR1 and CDR2 are GTSNPN and SVGIG (reference sequence). V lost 1 base and J lost 1; bases outside the gene matches: 4. The CDR3 is made up of 14 amino acids. CDR3 sequence (DNA): TGTGCCTGGAGTGGGACAGGAGTATCCTACGAGCAGTACTTC. Its translation: CAWSGTGVSYEQYF.

The chain joins TRBV27 to TRBJ2-7; possible D gene TRBD1, 5 bases. V shed 6 bases and J shed 1 base, with 10 bases lying between them. Germline CDR1 is MNHEY and CDR2 is SMNVEV (reference sequence). This CDR3 region has 13 residues. The CDR3, as DNA: TGTGCCAGCAGGAAGGACAAGTCCTACGAGCAGTACTTC. The encoded protein is CASRKDKSYEQYF.

This clone appeared once. The DNA for the CDR3 is TGTGCCAGTAGTAGAGAGGAGCGGGGAACCTACGAGCAGTACTTC. This codes for CASSREERGTYEQYF. This sequence joins TRBV19 and TRBJ2-7; 7 nucleotides line up with TRBD2. The CDR3 has 15 residues. In germline, CDR1 is LNHDA, CDR2 SQIVND (reference sequence). V gave up 4 bases and J gave up 2 bases; unmatched junction bases: 8. The full variable domain, in which reference TRBV19 and TRBJ2-7 provide the parts outside the CDR3, is DGGITQSPKYLFRKEGQNVTLSCEQNLNHDAMYWYRQDPGQGLRLIYYSQIVNDFQKGDIAEGYSVSREKKESFPLTVTSAQKNPTAFYLCASSREERGTYEQYFGPGTRLTVT.

Of note for this clone: An end of the junction does not agree with germline; a read error may underlie this. The chain links TRBV7-9 to TRBJ2-7; D unclear. This CDR3 is 12 amino acids long. CDR1 is SEHNR and CDR2 is FQNEAQ in the germline V gene (reference sequence). CDR3 DNA sequence: TGTTCCAGCAGCTTCTTAGCCGCCGAGCAGTACTTC. This gives the protein CSSSFLAAEQYF.

This rearrangement joins TRBV2 to TRBJ1-1; the match to TRBD1 covers 8 bases. The germline CDR1 and CDR2 sequences are SNHLY and FYNNEI. The CDR3 extends over 15 amino acids. The trim removed 6 bases at V and 1 base at J, leaving 7 bases unmatched. The CDR3 protein is CASSWGDRKNTEAFF. CDR3 bases: TGTGCCAGCAGCTGGGGGGACAGGAAGAACACTGAAGCTTTCTTT.

The chain recombines TRBV4-2 with TRBJ2-3; D call uncertain. The V end lost 2 bases, the J end lost 2 bases, and 5 bases lay between the germline ends. This CDR3 contains 13 residues. The germline gives CDR1 LGHNA, CDR2 YNFKEQ. The CDR3 reads CASSQRSTDTQYF. CDR3 coding DNA: TGTGCCAGCAGCCAACGTTCCACAGATACGCAGTATTTT.

This clone was seen more than once but under ten times. V usage is TRBV6-6 and J usage is TRBJ1-1; a possible D gene is TRBD1 (5 bases). The CDR3 runs 14 residues. The germline V gene encodes CDR1 MNHNY and CDR2 SVGAGI (reference sequence). V shed 7 bases and J shed 2 bases, with 14 bases lying between them. In nucleotides, the CDR3 is TGTGCCAGCATCCGTGAGGGACTCAACACTGAAGCTTTCTTT. Protein sequence: CASIREGLNTEAFF.

The gene calls are TRBV13 and TRBJ2-5, with TRBD2 identical over 9 bases. CDR1 and CDR2 (germline): PRHDT, FYEKMQ (reference sequence). The CDR3 sequence is 18 residues long. Trimming took 5 bases from V and 1 from J; bases not matched to a gene: 14. CDR3 residues: CASSPPSGISPSQETQYF. CDR3 nucleotides: TGTGCCAGCAGCCCCCCTAGCGGGATAAGTCCGAGCCAAGAGACCCAGTACTTC.

Written as DNA, the CDR3 is TGTGCCAGCAGCTTCCCTAGCCCAAATGAGCAGTTCTTC. Translating gives CASSFPSPNEQFF. The chain combines TRBV11-3 with TRBJ2-1; weak D call: TRBD2 (5 bases). With 3 bases removed from V and 7 bases from J, the gap between germline ends came to 10 bases. CDR3 length: 13 amino acids. Germline CDR1 is SGHNT and CDR2 is YENEEA.

V usage is TRBV6-5 and J usage is TRBJ2-7, with 11 positions matching TRBD1. With V trimmed by 2 bases and J by 7 bases, 4 bases remained unmatched. Germline assignment: CDR1 MNHEY and CDR2 SVGAGI. The CDR3 length is 14 residues. CDR3 DNA sequence: TGTGCCAGCAGTTACAGGACAGGGGGCGGAGAGCAGTACTTC. Its translation: CASSYRTGGGEQYF.

The chain employs TRBV5-1 and TRBJ2-3; D gene ambiguous. Looked up from germline, CDR1 is SGHRS and CDR2 is YFSETQ. This CDR3 is 14 amino acids long. The V gene lost 0 bases and the J gene lost 3 bases, with 8 bases spanning the gap. Written as DNA, the CDR3 is TGCGCCAGCAGCTTGGACGGAGCTACAGATACGCAGTATTTT. This gives the protein CASSLDGATDTQYF.

V gene TRBV30 combines with J gene TRBJ1-4, with 8 bases fitting TRBD1. There are 15 residues in the CDR3. After removal of 1 base from V and 8 bases from J, the junction contained 9 bases not matched to a gene. Germline V lookup: CDR1 GTSNPN, CDR2 SVGIG (reference sequence). The CDR3 nucleotides are TGTGCCTGGAGTGCCTCCTACAGGGGGAGGGAAAAACTGTTTTTT. Encoded protein: CAWSASYRGREKLFF.